This T cell receptor beta chain was profiled in a study of T cells in Graves' hyperthyroidism and ophthalmopathy. Background on the study: Peripheral blood was acquired at first diagnosis, ahead of any therapy whatsoever. Study-level results: Through a model of 13 V-J features, ophthalmopathy was separated from stable hyperthyroidism. Appearing also in blood were most of the thyroid clonotypes expanded above 0.001.

The source of the PBMCs was less than 12 ml of fresh peripheral blood. About this clonotype: What it binds is unknown. A much more abundant neighbour one base away suggests this may be a read error.

The source material, RNA transcripts, was used to amplify TCR beta CDR3 regions. Primed by the HTBI set, a first-round RT-PCR was run on the TCR CDR3. TCRdb re-called the multiplex PCR reads with MiXCR, one entry per CDR3 protein. Found here are 540,000 or so distinct CDR3 sequences, less than 20% of them singletons; the top ten hold approximately 7.4%. Germline loops: CDR1 SGDLS, CDR2 YYNGEE. The CDR3 contains 14 residues. Trimming stripped 4 bases from V and 5 bases from J, with 16 bases between. This receptor was identified in a woman in her thirties with Graves' hyperthyroidism. The sample taken for sequencing was blood. This chain uses TRBV9 with TRBJ2-7; possible D gene TRBD1, 5 bases. The CDR3 reads CASSQRSRGHEQYF. The DNA for the CDR3 is TGTGCCAGCAGCCAACGATCAAGGGGCCACGAGCAGTACTTC.